This T cell receptor beta chain was identified in a study of blood T cell repertoires in COVID-19. Study-level information: Sources were T cells, B-cell-depleted T cells, or PBMCs; the material itself was cDNA or gDNA.

Seattle-derived patients entered the study during active infection and were followed longitudinally. Sequencing was performed with immunoSEQ multiplex PCR; in TCRdb, only in-frame clones are kept and a portion is missing. The table has fewer than 250,000 clones, more than 75% seen once; the top ten hold more than 9%. V was clipped by 5 bases and J by 4 bases; unmatched bases: 6. CDR1 is SGHVS, CDR2 FNYEAQ, per germline. This CDR3 spans 15 amino acids. Sequencing used peripheral blood. The sequence derives from a man in his forties or fifties with COVID-19, enrolled during active disease. The rearrangement joins TRBV7-6 to TRBJ2-2; 8 bases line up with TRBD1. This CDR3 is CASSPLQGATGELFF. CDR3 coding DNA: TGTGCCAGCAGCCCCCTCCAGGGGGCCACCGGGGAGCTGTTTTTT.